Presented here are 30 T cell receptor beta chains from one specimen sequenced in a study of cytomegalovirus exposure and HLA in healthy donors. The PCR made use of 60 Vbeta and 13 Jbeta primers. Measured with immunoSEQ multiplex PCR; TCRdb has only the in-frame clones, and not every one. This sample has 150,000 to 200,000 clones, with approximately 80% found just once. The sequenced sample was PBMCs. These receptors originate from a woman aged 40-49 years in good health and CMV-seropositive.

The chain couples TRBV10-2 to TRBJ1-5; D is ambiguous. The germline CDR1 and CDR2 sequences are WSHSY and SAAADI. The ends were cut back, 3 bases at V and 0 bases at J, with 3 bases in the middle. The CDR3 covers 13 residues. The DNA of the CDR3 is TGCGCCAGCAGTGATTATAGCAATCAGCCCCAGCATTTT. It translates to CASSDYSNQPQHF.

V gene TRBV5-6 combines with J gene TRBJ2-7, with D maybe TRBD2 (5 bases). The ends were cut back, 3 bases at V and 3 bases at J, with 7 bases in the middle. This CDR3 region has 12 residues. In germline, CDR1 is SGHDT, CDR2 YYEEEE. This chain's CDR3 is CASSSGIYEQYF. For the CDR3, the DNA is TGTGCCAGCAGCTCGGGGATCTACGAGCAGTACTTC.

The gene calls are TRBV5-6 and TRBJ2-1; possibly TRBD1 for D (6 bases). The CDR3 loop spans 16 amino acids. V was trimmed by 4 bases and J by 7 bases, leaving 21 bases between them. The germline CDR1 and CDR2 sequences are SGHDT and YYEEEE. Here the CDR3 reads CASSPERTAKWNEQFF. The CDR3 coding sequence is TGTGCCAGCAGCCCAGAGAGGACAGCAAAATGGAATGAGCAGTTCTTC.

There are a few counts of this clone. This rearrangement joins TRBV10-1 to TRBJ2-3; D may be TRBD2 (6 bases). The CDR3 is 13 residues long. Trimming removed 5 bases from V and 2 bases from J, with 8 bases in between. CDR1 is WNHNN, CDR2 SYGVQD, per germline (reference sequence). CDR3 sequence reads: CASSRDFTDTQYF. The CDR3 DNA follows: TGCGCCAGCAGTAGGGACTTCACAGATACGCAGTATTTT.

The rearrangement joins TRBV25-1 to TRBJ2-7; TRBD1 might be the D (6 bases). This CDR3 spans 16 amino acids. The V gene's germline CDR1 is MGHDK and CDR2 SYGVNS. Deletions cut 3 bases from V and 0 bases from J, with 15 bases between. This chain's CDR3 is CASSDLFRDNSYEQYF. Here the CDR3 DNA reads TGTGCCAGCAGTGATTTATTCCGGGACAACTCCTACGAGCAGTACTTC.

The rearrangement uses TRBV7-2 and TRBJ1-1, with 12 bases identical to TRBD1. CDR1 is SGHTA and CDR2 is FQGNSA in the germline V gene. There are 16 residues in the CDR3. The V and J ends lost 1 base and 2 bases, in that order; junction bases with no gene match: 2. The CDR3 sequence: CASSLGDRGLNTEAFF. The CDR3 nucleotides are TGTGCCAGCAGCTTAGGGGACAGGGGGCTAAACACTGAAGCTTTCTTT.

The chain uses TRBV5-1 and TRBJ2-3, with 8 positions matching TRBD2. The ends lost 0 bases at V and 2 bases at J; junction bases unmatched: 5. Per the germline V gene, CDR1 is SGHRS and CDR2 is YFSETQ. CDR3 length equals 16 residues. DNA of the CDR3: TGCGCCAGCAGCTTGGCTCTAGCGGGCCCCACAGATACGCAGTATTTT. Translated, it gives CASSLALAGPTDTQYF.

This chain uses TRBV23-1 with TRBJ1-4; possible D gene TRBD1, 5 bases. TRBV23-1 is noted as an ORF with a role that remains uncertain. V was cut by 7 bases and J by 8 bases, with 17 bases left in between. This CDR3 contains 14 residues. The DNA of the CDR3 is TGCGCCAGCAACGGGGGGAGAGGAGACGAAAAACTGTTTTTT. It yields the protein CASNGGRGDEKLFF.

This clone appeared a single time. This CDR3 is also generated by other DNA sequences in the sample. The gene calls are TRBV7-9 and TRBJ2-5, with 14 bases that match TRBD2. From germline, CDR1 is SEHNR and CDR2 FQNEAQ (reference sequence). With 3 bases clipped from V and 2 bases from J, the junction kept 2 bases outside the gene matches. The CDR3 has 16 amino acids. The CDR3 DNA is TGTGCCAGCAGCTTCGGACTAGCGGGGGGTCAAGAGACCCAGTACTTC. This encodes CASSFGLAGGQETQYF.

J is TRBJ1-4 and V is TRBV4-1; possibly TRBD1 for D (6 bases). The CDR3 totals 15 residues. V gave up 1 base and J gave up 4 bases, with 10 bases separating them. Looked up from germline, CDR1 is MGHRA and CDR2 is YSYEKL. The CDR3, as DNA: TGCGCCAGCAGCCAAGGCAGGGGCCTTAATGAAAAACTGTTTTTT. Its protein is CASSQGRGLNEKLFF.

The chain employs TRBV23-1 and TRBJ1-5; 11 bases fit TRBD1. TRBV23-1 is flagged as an ORF with uncertain function. The CDR3 runs 17 residues. With 4 bases clipped from V and 6 bases from J, the junction kept 11 bases outside the gene matches. CDR3 bases: TGCGCCAGCAGTCGGAAGGACAGGGGGCGGTCGGGTCAGCCCCAGCATTTT. Its translation: CASSRKDRGRSGQPQHF.

This clone came up a few times. The chain combines TRBV4-1 with TRBJ1-4, with 8 nucleotides matching TRBD1. The ends lost 4 bases at V and 4 bases at J; junction bases unmatched: 2. CDR3 length: 14 amino acids. Germline values: CDR1 MGHRA, CDR2 YSYEKL. The CDR3 spells CASSLTGGNEKLFF. In DNA form, the CDR3 reads TGCGCCAGCAGCCTCACAGGGGGTAATGAAAAACTGTTTTTT.

This sequence joins TRBV2 and TRBJ1-1, with a possible D match to TRBD1 (5 bases). CDR3 size: 14 residues. Germline V gene sequence: CDR1 SNHLY, CDR2 FYNNEI. V lost 6 bases, J lost 4 bases, and 15 bases lay in between. This CDR3 reads CASSGGSRVTEAFF. The CDR3 DNA follows: TGTGCCAGCAGCGGGGGGTCCCGGGTCACTGAAGCTTTCTTT.

The chain couples TRBV19 to TRBJ1-2; possible D gene TRBD1, 6 bases. Between the trimmed V and J ends, which lost 5 bases and 5 bases, there was a span of 15 bases. The V gene's germline CDR1 is LNHDA and CDR2 SQIVND (reference sequence). There are 14 residues in the CDR3. The CDR3 here is CASSSRQDFYGYTF. CDR3 DNA sequence: TGTGCCAGTAGTTCCCGACAGGACTTTTATGGCTACACCTTC. Complete variable domain (other parts from reference TRBV19 and TRBJ1-2): DGGITQSPKYLFRKEGQNVTLSCEQNLNHDAMYWYRQDPGQGLRLIYYSQIVNDFQKGDIAEGYSVSREKKESFPLTVTSAQKNPTAFYLCASSSRQDFYGYTFGSGTRLTVV.

This chain connects TRBV30 to TRBJ2-7, with 10 bases matching TRBD2. CDR3 length: 15 residues. Germline V lookup: CDR1 GTSNPN, CDR2 SVGIG (reference sequence). V shed 3 bases and J 0 bases; nucleotides not matched to a gene: 5. CDR3 nucleotides: TGTGCCTGGAGGCTAGCGGGGGCCGACTCCTACGAGCAGTACTTC. Translation gives CAWRLAGADSYEQYF.

CDR3 sequence: CASSSSSGRTDTQYF. CDR3 bases: TGTGCCAGCAGTTCATCTAGCGGGAGGACAGATACGCAGTATTTT. The chain couples TRBV27 to TRBJ2-3, with 11 bases matching TRBD2. The germline V gene encodes CDR1 MNHEY and CDR2 SMNVEV (reference sequence). J lost 3 bases, V lost 4 bases, and 3 bases had no gene match. The CDR3 covers 15 residues.

The V and J genes are TRBV30 and TRBJ1-2, with 9 bases aligning to TRBD1. CDR3 length: 15 residues. Losses at the gene ends were 0 bases for V and 8 bases for J; bases not matched to a gene: 10. Germline CDR1 GTSNPN, CDR2 SVGIG (reference sequence). CDR3 region: CAWSVLTGQGLGYTF. CDR3 in DNA: TGTGCCTGGAGTGTCCTAACGGGACAGGGACTAGGCTACACCTTC.

A few counts support this clone. The rearrangement uses TRBV4-1 and TRBJ1-1; weak D call: TRBD1 (6 bases). Trimming stripped 3 bases from V and 4 bases from J, with 12 bases between. Per germline, CDR1 MGHRA and CDR2 YSYEKL. The CDR3 is made up of 14 amino acids. CDR3 nucleotides: TGCGCCAGCAGCCACGGGCAGGGGATCACTGAAGCTTTCTTT. This translates into CASSHGQGITEAFF.

The chain carries TRBV4-1 and TRBJ1-5, with TRBD1 matching 7 bases. J was trimmed by 9 bases and V by 0 bases; bases with no gene match: 14. Germline-derived CDR1 and CDR2 are MGHRA and YSYEKL. CDR3 length: 17 residues. DNA for the CDR3: TGCGCCAGCAGCCAAGAAGAGGCCAGGGGGTTGACAGGGCCCCAGCATTTT. The encoded protein is CASSQEEARGLTGPQHF.

The gene calls are TRBV6-5 and TRBJ2-7; possible D gene TRBD1, 6 bases. The V gene lost 0 bases and the J gene lost 2 bases, with 11 bases spanning the gap. The germline gives CDR1 MNHEY, CDR2 SVGAGI. This CDR3 has 15 residues. The CDR3 spells CASSYSQGSPYEQYF. CDR3 DNA sequence: TGTGCCAGCAGTTACTCCCAGGGGTCCCCCTACGAGCAGTACTTC.

The V gene is TRBV5-8, the J gene TRBJ2-3; D is undetermined. CDR1 is SGHTS, CDR2 YDEGEE, per germline. Trimming removed 3 bases from V and 1 base from J, with 9 bases in between. The CDR3 runs to 14 residues. The CDR3 spells CASSSQFGTDTQYF. The DNA of the CDR3 is TGTGCCAGCAGCTCGCAGTTCGGCACAGATACGCAGTATTTT.

This clone was recorded only once. The chain combines TRBV10-3 with TRBJ2-5; 8 positions match TRBD1. The end of the DNA is better explained by TRBJ2-7, so the J call may be wrong. The CDR3 consists of 16 residues. Per the germline V gene, CDR1 is ENHRY and CDR2 is SYGVKD. The CDR3 spells CAISETTDRDGNEQYF. CDR3 bases: TGTGCCATCAGTGAGACGACGGACAGGGACGGGAACGAGCAGTACTTC.

This clone was seen a handful of times. The J gene is TRBJ2-2, the V gene TRBV6-5; 8 nucleotides match TRBD1. With V trimmed by 2 bases and J by 1 base, 0 bases remained unmatched. The CDR3 covers 15 residues. The germline V gene has CDR1 MNHEY and CDR2 SVGAGI. CDR3 sequence reads: CASSYGQGNTGELFF. The CDR3 DNA follows: TGTGCCAGCAGTTACGGACAGGGGAACACCGGGGAGCTGTTTTTT.

This clone has only a few counts. The chain recombines TRBV5-1 with TRBJ1-2; weak D call: TRBD1 (5 bases). The CDR3 has 13 residues. Germline values: CDR1 SGHRS, CDR2 YFSETQ. Trimming removed 0 bases from V and 4 bases from J, with 7 bases in between. CDR3 nucleotides: TGCGCCAGCAGCTTGGGAAGGGGCTATGGCTACACCTTC. It specifies CASSLGRGYGYTF.

This clone has a handful of counts. The chain couples TRBV2 to TRBJ2-5; TRBD2 matches at 12 bases. The CDR3 has 15 residues. Germline V gene sequence: CDR1 SNHLY, CDR2 FYNNEI. The V segment lost 7 bases and the J segment 5 bases; nucleotides outside the gene matches: 8. The CDR3 DNA sequence: TGTGCCAGCACCCTAGCGGGGGGGCCGAGGGAGACCCAGTACTTC. Translating gives CASTLAGGPRETQYF.

The rearrangement joins TRBV1 to TRBJ1-1; TRBD1, the table's D call, lacks a check against the DNA. TRBV1 is deemed a pseudogene. This CDR3 is built from 18 residues. CDR3 loop: CTSSPKRRDRGVNTEAFF. The DNA of the CDR3 is TGCACCAGCAGCCCCAAGAGGAGGGACAGGGGCGTTAACACTGAAGCTTTCTTT.

This chain links TRBV7-9 with TRBJ2-1; 7 positions match TRBD1. The CDR3 length is 16 residues. Trimming at V came to 5 bases and at J to 0 bases, leaving 7 bases not matched to a gene. CDR1 SEHNR and CDR2 FQNEAQ come from the germline V gene (reference sequence). In nucleotides, the CDR3 is TGTGCCAGCAGCCTATACAGGGGACGCTCCTACAATGAGCAGTTCTTC. It is translated as CASSLYRGRSYNEQFF.

This chain uses TRBV30 with TRBJ1-1; D gene unclear. The CDR3 spans 12 residues. The germline V gene encodes CDR1 GTSNPN and CDR2 SVGIG (reference sequence). V was trimmed by 1 base and J by 4 bases, leaving 7 bases between them. The CDR3 coding sequence is TGTGCCTGGAGTGGGTCCGGCACTGAAGCTTTCTTT. Protein product: CAWSGSGTEAFF.

This clone was seen only once. The gene calls are TRBV7-2 and TRBJ2-7, with TRBD2 matching over 11 bases. The CDR3 totals 17 residues. After removal of 2 bases from V and 2 bases from J, the junction contained 8 bases not matched to a gene. Germline V gene lookup returns CDR1 SGHTA and CDR2 FQGNSA. The DNA of the CDR3 is TGTGCCAGCAGCTTAACTAGCGGGAGAACAGTGGCCTACGAGCAGTACTTC. Protein product: CASSLTSGRTVAYEQYF. The entire variable domain, with the rest obtained from reference TRBV7-2 and TRBJ2-7, is as follows: GAGVSQSPSNKVTEKGKDVELRCDPISGHTALYWYRQSLGQGLEFLIYFQGNSAPDKSGLPSDRFSAERTGGSVSTLTIQRTQQEDSAVYLCASSLTSGRTVAYEQYFGPGTRLTVT.

This clone was seen a few times. This chain joins TRBV11-3 and TRBJ2-7, with 8 bases that match TRBD2. V shed 5 bases, J shed 2 bases, and the junction held 8 bases outside the gene matches. Looked up from germline, CDR1 is SGHNT and CDR2 is YENEEA. The CDR3 is made up of 15 amino acids. In DNA form, the CDR3 reads TGTGCCAGCAGCCCAGCGGGAGCGGCCACCTACGAGCAGTACTTC. This encodes CASSPAGAATYEQYF.